This record looks at one T cell receptor (beta chain) sequence and its context. This receptor's antigen is unknown. No base quality values were provided; no much bigger clone lies one nucleotide off. The germline V end is reduced by 6 bases and the J end by 7 bases; junction bases left unmatched: 22. The germline V gene specifies MDHEN as CDR1 and SYDVKM as CDR2. The CDR3 goes from the cysteine to the phenylalanine over 18 residues. The entry retains the CDR3 DNA only, 54 bases that are in frame from base 1. The data derive from a study of PD-L1 blockade in urothelial cancer (dated by TCRdb to 2016 to 2017). Study-level background: All patients started therapy around 2014 and received atezolizumab 1,200 mg intravenously every 3 weeks. The study was an exploratory multi-omic analysis of somatic, immune and clinical correlates of response to PD-L1 blockade with atezolizumab in urothelial cancer. Patients had an ECOG performance status of 0 or 1 and had received between 0 and 3 prior chemotherapy regimens. Blood samples were analyzed at 3 weeks after treatment start (second dose) and at 6 weeks after treatment start. A median of about 140,000 T cells and 83,000 or so unique TCRs was obtained from blood samples, and a median clonality of about 0.08 was observed. Durable clinical benefit meant progression-free survival longer than 6 months, and TCR features were also tested against progression-free and overall survival. In the same patients, pretreatment tumors underwent whole exome sequencing and RNA sequencing in addition to TCR sequencing. Pretreatment tumor samples and matched peripheral blood, collected serially before and after atezolizumab treatment, underwent TCR sequencing. Durable clinical benefit was achieved by nine patients but not by the remaining 20. About 85% of the roughly 29 patients were identified as males with urothelial cancer of bladder origin, and a prior smoking history was reported by 18 of 29 patients. Pretreatment blood TCR-seq was available for under 35 patients, at least one posttreatment blood collection was obtained for around 24 patients, and tumor TCR-seq was available for around 24 patients. What the work shows at the level of the full study, not this receptor alone: Greater expansion of tumor-associated TCR clones in peripheral blood 3 weeks after the start of treatment was observed in patients with durable benefit (n of about 20, p = 0.022). Improved progression-free and overall survival was found to be associated with pretreatment peripheral blood TCR clonality below the median. Because of the small sample size (n ≈ 29) and the many exploratory analyses performed, the results are intended to be regarded as hypothesis-generating.

The time point tag for this specimen amounts to: pretreatment peripheral blood. The cohort included 29 patients with locally advanced or metastatic urothelial carcinoma who were treated at Memorial Sloan Kettering on a trial protocol. Peripheral blood mononuclear cells were collected pretreatment and during treatment, with between 1 and 8 total time points per patient. The Qiagen DNeasy Blood extraction kit was used to purify genomic DNA from total PBMCs and from tumor samples. PBMCs were collected pretreatment and during treatment and were isolated and stored as previously described. Each PCR received spiked-in synthetic TCR analog templates so that absolute template abundance could be estimated from read counts. The immunoSEQ assay was used to amplify TCRbeta CDR3 regions from genomic DNA with bias-controlled V and J gene primers. Sequencing of rearranged TCRbeta segments was done at approximately 20X coverage. In the paper's pipeline: Sequencing errors were corrected by clustering and CDR3s were annotated against IMGT to assign V, D and J genes. Downstream analyses used only productive TCRbeta rearrangements and left out out-of-frame or stop-codon sequences. To compute clonality, Shannon entropy was normalized by the log of the number of unique productive sequences and then subtracted from one. Fisher's exact test with Benjamini-Hochberg correction, at a threshold of adjusted p below 0.01, was used to find clones that differed between time points or between blood and tumor. As stored in TCRdb, this immuneACCESS dataset retains in-frame rearrangements with V and J assigned. A fraction of the clones does not appear; measured against another copy, unresolved V genes explain less than half of the discrepancy, and the remainder lacks a known reason. V, J and clone size derive from that table, while D and trimming were established from the DNA sequence. The sample contains 30,000 to 50,000 clones, approximately 89% of them found a single time. The top ten clonotypes cover over 9% of the sample.

The receptor was derived from a woman aged 60-75 years with urothelial cancer. The V gene is TRBV28 and the J gene is TRBJ2-5, and 8 bases in between align with TRBD2. This material consisted of PBMCs, taken around atezolizumab (anti-PD-L1) treatment. The CDR3 in this case is CASSRVLLGAGAPRTQYF. The DNA is as follows: TGTGCCAGCAGCCGGGTCCTCTTGGGAGCGGGGGCCCCCAGGACCCAGTACTTC.